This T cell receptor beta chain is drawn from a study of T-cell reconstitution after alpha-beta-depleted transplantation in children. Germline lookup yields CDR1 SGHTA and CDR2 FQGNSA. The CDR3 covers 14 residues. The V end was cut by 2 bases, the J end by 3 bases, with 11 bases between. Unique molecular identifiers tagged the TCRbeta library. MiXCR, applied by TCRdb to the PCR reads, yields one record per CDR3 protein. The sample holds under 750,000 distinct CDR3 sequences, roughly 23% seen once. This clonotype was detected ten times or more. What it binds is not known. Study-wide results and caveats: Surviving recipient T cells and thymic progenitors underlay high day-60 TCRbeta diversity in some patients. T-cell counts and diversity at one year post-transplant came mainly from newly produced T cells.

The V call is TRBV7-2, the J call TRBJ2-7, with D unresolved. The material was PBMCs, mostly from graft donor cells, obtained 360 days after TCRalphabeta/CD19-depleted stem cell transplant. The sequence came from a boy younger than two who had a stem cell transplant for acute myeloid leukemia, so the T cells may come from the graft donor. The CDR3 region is CASSLSRQSYEQYF. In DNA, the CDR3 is TGTGCCAGCAGCTTATCCCGGCAGAGCTACGAGCAGTACTTC.